The 3 T cell receptor beta chains in this list originate from one sample, sequenced in a study of molecular identifiers for immune sequencing clone quantification. TCRdb re-called the PCR reads with MiXCR, one entry per CDR3 protein. This table has hundreds of thousands of distinct CDR3 sequences, 25% appearing once. Sequenced: naive CD8+ T cells from blood, with Jurkat cell RNA spiked in. The subset was: FACS-sorted CD8+CD4-CCR7+CD45RA+ naive T cells. These TCRs come from a human donor in good health. Some libraries in this study had Jurkat cell RNA spiked in.

This clonotype was detected ten times or more. This sequence joins TRBV7-6 and TRBJ2-7; tentatively, D is TRBD1 or TRBD2 (5 bases each). Germline values: CDR1 SGHVS, CDR2 FNYEAQ. V lost 5 bases and J lost 1, with 15 bases in between. This CDR3 is built from 15 residues. The CDR3 spells CASSHRDGGSYEQYF. The DNA for the CDR3 is TGTGCCAGCAGCCACCGGGACGGAGGTTCCTACGAGCAGTACTTC.

As for this clonotype: The CDR3 end shows no conserved phenylalanine or tryptophan, and so a read error is likely. The chain combines TRBV7-6 with TRBJ1-4; D not resolved. The germline V gene has CDR1 SGHVS and CDR2 FNYEAQ. There are 17 residues in the CDR3. The CDR3 sequence is CASSSLPVKPGNEKLFL. DNA for the CDR3: TGTGCTAGCAGCTCCCTGCCAGTGAAGCCGGGGAATGAAAAACTGTTTCTT.

This chain links TRBV19 with TRBJ2-2, with D perhaps TRBD1 (6 bases). This CDR3 contains 15 residues. V was trimmed by 5 bases and J by 3 bases, leaving 13 bases between them. CDR1 and CDR2 (germline): LNHDA, SQIVND (reference sequence). CDR3 sequence: CASSVTGGYTGELFF. The DNA for the CDR3 is TGTGCCAGTAGTGTAACTGGGGGCTACACCGGGGAGCTGTTTTTT. Complete variable domain (other parts from reference TRBV19 and TRBJ2-2): DGGITQSPKYLFRKEGQNVTLSCEQNLNHDAMYWYRQDPGQGLRLIYYSQIVNDFQKGDIAEGYSVSREKKESFPLTVTSAQKNPTAFYLCASSVTGGYTGELFFGEGSRLTVL.